These 25 T cell receptor beta chains were sequenced from one sample in a study of blood T cell repertoires in COVID-19. Repertoires were generated with immunoSEQ multiplex PCR, while TCRdb's copy carries only in-frame clones and drops some. Of roughly 120,000 clones detected, roughly 80% appear once; the ten largest clones hold about 2.2%. Sequenced material: peripheral blood. The receptors were sampled from a man younger than 40 with acute or convalescent COVID-19.

This sequence joins TRBV28 and TRBJ1-4, with D possibly TRBD1 on 6 matching bases. Trimming took off 4 bases at V and 10 bases at J, with 19 bases between the two ends. This CDR3 spans 15 amino acids. The V gene's germline CDR1 is MDHEN and CDR2 SYDVKM. The CDR3 DNA reads as TGTGCCAGCAGTTCGGAAATACAGGGACGGGGAAAACTGTTTTTT. Protein: CASSSEIQGRGKLFF.

The gene calls are TRBV7-8 and TRBJ2-7, with D perhaps matching TRBD1 (6 bases). The CDR3 totals 15 residues. Trimming cost V 7 bases and J 9 bases, with 25 bases left between them. CDR1 is SGHVS and CDR2 is FQNEAQ in the germline V gene. The CDR3 DNA reads TGTGCCAGCATCCCCTCGACAGGTGGCAAAGGAGTGCAGTACTTC. Protein sequence: CASIPSTGGKGVQYF.

V is TRBV4-1 and J is TRBJ2-2, with 11 bases identical to TRBD2. The CDR3 is made up of 17 amino acids. Germline trimming cut 1 base from V and 2 bases from J; bases unmatched to any gene: 3. From germline, CDR1 is MGHRA and CDR2 YSYEKL. Here the CDR3 reads CASSQGGTSGNTGELFF. CDR3 nucleotides: TGCGCCAGCAGCCAAGGTGGGACTAGCGGAAACACCGGGGAGCTGTTTTTT.

The rearrangement links TRBV7-8 to TRBJ1-5; the match to TRBD1 covers 8 bases. Germline V lookup: CDR1 SGHVS, CDR2 FQNEAQ. Losses at the gene ends were 4 bases for V and 5 bases for J; bases not matched to a gene: 7. CDR3 size: 15 residues. CDR3 sequence reads: CASSYRQGLHQPQHF. The CDR3 DNA reads as TGTGCCAGCAGCTACCGACAGGGGTTGCATCAGCCCCAGCATTTT.

J is TRBJ1-6 and V is TRBV9; D might be TRBD1 (6 bases). The CDR3 has 14 amino acids. The ends were cut back, 3 bases at V and 6 bases at J, with 10 bases in the middle. Germline V gene lookup returns CDR1 SGDLS and CDR2 YYNGEE. The CDR3 is CASSATGSNSPLHF. The CDR3 coding sequence is TGTGCCAGCAGCGCCACAGGGAGTAATTCACCCCTCCACTTT.

With respect to this clone: Other DNA sequences in this sample translate to the same CDR3. This sequence joins TRBV6-4 and TRBJ2-1; 10 bases are shared with TRBD2. This CDR3 has 15 residues. Losses at the gene ends were 4 bases for V and 0 bases for J; bases not matched to a gene: 0. CDR1 MRHNA and CDR2 SNTAGT come from the germline V gene. CDR3 nucleotides: TGTGCCAGCAGTGGGACTAGCGGCTCCTACAATGAGCAGTTCTTC. This gives the protein CASSGTSGSYNEQFF.

The CDR3 reads CASSVAGTGGEKLFF. As DNA, the CDR3 is TGTGCCAGCAGCGTAGCAGGGACAGGGGGGGAAAAACTGTTTTTT. This chain joins TRBV9 and TRBJ1-4; 11 bases are a match to TRBD1. V was clipped by 0 bases and J by 8 bases; unmatched bases: 3. Germline CDR1 and CDR2: SGDLS and YYNGEE. The CDR3 spans 15 residues.

The chain has TRBV13 and TRBJ1-1, with 7 bases identical to TRBD1. V shed 3 bases, J shed 9 bases, and the junction held 10 bases outside the gene matches. The CDR3 sequence is 14 residues long. From germline, CDR1 is PRHDT and CDR2 FYEKMQ (reference sequence). DNA for the CDR3: TGTGCCAGCAGCTTTGACGGACAGGACTTACAAGCTTTCTTT. The encoded protein is CASSFDGQDLQAFF.

The rearrangement joins TRBV4-2 to TRBJ1-4; the D is unclear. The CDR3 has 14 residues. Germline loops: CDR1 LGHNA, CDR2 YNFKEQ. Trimming took off 0 bases at V and 3 bases at J, with 5 bases between the two ends. The CDR3 here is CASSQDTANEKLFF. DNA of the CDR3: TGTGCCAGCAGCCAAGATACAGCTAATGAAAAACTGTTTTTT.

The chain uses TRBV4-1 and TRBJ2-3; 7 bases fit TRBD1. V lost 4 bases to trimming and J lost 1 base; unmatched junction nucleotides: 5. Germline loops: CDR1 MGHRA, CDR2 YSYEKL. This CDR3 has 15 amino acids. The CDR3 DNA follows: TGCGCCAGCAGCCCCAGGGGGTTAGGCACAGATACGCAGTATTTT. It translates to CASSPRGLGTDTQYF.

This chain connects TRBV30 to TRBJ1-3; 8 bases agree with TRBD1. This CDR3 region has 14 residues. After removal of 2 bases from V and 3 bases from J, the junction contained 3 bases not matched to a gene. CDR1 and CDR2 (germline): GTSNPN, SVGIG (reference sequence). The CDR3 is CAWSQGAIGNTIYF. CDR3 bases: TGTGCCTGGAGTCAGGGGGCAATTGGAAACACCATATATTTT. The full variable domain, in which reference TRBV30 and TRBJ1-3 provide the parts outside the CDR3, is SQTIHQWPATLVQPVGSPLSLECTVEGTSNPNLYWYRQAAGRGLQLLFYSVGIGQISSEVPQNLSASRPQDRQFILSSKKLLLSDSGFYLCAWSQGAIGNTIYFGEGSWLTVV.

The chain joins TRBV30 to TRBJ1-2, with D unresolved. Germline values: CDR1 GTSNPN, CDR2 SVGIG (reference sequence). V lost 3 bases and J lost 7, with 12 bases in between. This CDR3 region has 12 residues. The CDR3 coding sequence is TGTGCCTGGAGAGCCGCAGGAATTGGCTACACCTTC. Translating it yields CAWRAAGIGYTF.

The chain links TRBV29-1 to TRBJ2-2, with TRBD2 identical over 9 bases. Germline trimming cut 6 bases from V and 0 bases from J; bases unmatched to any gene: 2. From germline, CDR1 is SQVTM and CDR2 ANQGSEA. The CDR3 loop spans 14 amino acids. CDR3 in amino acids: CSVGLATNTGELFF. The CDR3 nucleotides read TGCAGCGTCGGACTAGCGACGAACACCGGGGAGCTGTTTTTT.

The rearrangement uses TRBV6-5 and TRBJ2-7, with 7 bases identical to TRBD2. V dropped 6 bases and J dropped 0; count of bases not matched to a gene: 8. The CDR3 has 15 residues. Germline assignment: CDR1 MNHEY and CDR2 SVGAGI. The CDR3 is CASRGGSESSYEQYF. In DNA form, the CDR3 reads TGTGCCAGCAGGGGGGGGTCGGAGTCCTCCTACGAGCAGTACTTC.

The gene calls are TRBV4-2 and TRBJ1-2; D possibly corresponds to TRBD1 (6 bases). CDR3 size: 16 residues. Trimming cost V 4 bases and J 6 bases, with 21 bases left between them. Germline V lookup: CDR1 LGHNA, CDR2 YNFKEQ. CDR3 coding DNA: TGTGCCAGCAGCCCCCTCGGACAGTCCCGAGGGGATGGCTACACCTTC. The encoded protein is CASSPLGQSRGDGYTF.

V is TRBV13 and J is TRBJ2-5, with 7 bases aligning to TRBD2. The CDR3 sequence is 14 residues long. The V segment lost 3 bases and the J segment 4 bases; nucleotides outside the gene matches: 5. From germline, CDR1 is PRHDT and CDR2 FYEKMQ (reference sequence). The CDR3 nucleotides read TGTGCCAGCAGCTTGGACTGGGGGGGAGAGACCCAGTACTTC. It translates to CASSLDWGGETQYF. Based on the CDR3 plus reference TRBV13 and TRBJ2-5, the full variable domain is AAGVIQSPRHLIKEKRETATLKCYPIPRHDTVYWYQQGPGQDPQFLISFYEKMQSDKGSIPDRFSAQQFSDYHSELNMSSLELGDSALYFCASSLDWGGETQYFGPGTRLLVL.

J is TRBJ2-2 and V is TRBV5-1; D unresolved. The V and J ends lost 0 bases and 0 bases respectively, with 6 bases between them. This CDR3 has 15 residues. Looked up from germline, CDR1 is SGHRS and CDR2 is YFSETQ. CDR3 amino acids: CASSLVRANTGELFF. In nucleotides, the CDR3 is TGCGCCAGCAGCTTGGTTAGAGCGAACACCGGGGAGCTGTTTTTT.

This clone was observed once. The chain carries TRBV5-6 and TRBJ2-7; 8 nucleotides match TRBD2. In germline, CDR1 is SGHDT, CDR2 YYEEEE. The CDR3 sequence is 14 residues long. Trimming cost V 4 bases and J 0 bases; bases outside gene matches: 3. CDR3 protein: CASSAGTSSYEQYF. The CDR3 region has the DNA TGTGCCAGCAGCGCCGGGACTAGCTCCTACGAGCAGTACTTC.

The J gene is TRBJ2-7, the V gene TRBV13, with 8 bases that match TRBD1. The trim removed 4 bases at V and 2 bases at J, leaving 4 bases unmatched. The V gene's germline CDR1 is PRHDT and CDR2 FYEKMQ (reference sequence). This CDR3 region has 14 residues. DNA of the CDR3: TGTGCCAGCAGCTACCGACAGGGGACCTACGAGCAGTACTTC. Its protein is CASSYRQGTYEQYF.

V usage is TRBV7-3 and J usage is TRBJ2-4; no clear D. Trimming took off 5 bases at V and 0 bases at J, with 8 bases between the two ends. This CDR3 spans 14 amino acids. The germline gives CDR1 SGHTA, CDR2 FQGTGA. CDR3 in DNA: TGTGCCAGCAGCCCCAGTGGAGCCAAAAACATTCAGTACTTC. Its translation: CASSPSGAKNIQYF.

The chain employs TRBV3-1 (or the pseudogene TRBV3-2) and TRBJ1-3, with TRBD1 as a possible D gene (5 bases). Germline V gene lookup returns CDR1 LGHDT and CDR2 YNNKEL (reference sequence). This CDR3 is built from 15 residues. The V end lost 4 bases, the J end lost 2 bases, and 12 bases lay between the germline ends. DNA of the CDR3: TGTGCCAGCAGCCCCAGGGTATCGGCTGGAAACACCATATATTTT. This translates into CASSPRVSAGNTIYF.

The J gene is TRBJ1-1, the V gene TRBV5-1; D unresolved. CDR1 is SGHRS, CDR2 YFSETQ, per germline. The CDR3 runs to 14 residues. V was pared by 1 base and J by 5 bases, with 12 bases between. CDR3 in amino acids: CASSLRRGRTEAFF. Here the CDR3 DNA reads TGCGCCAGCAGCTTGAGGCGTGGGAGGACTGAAGCTTTCTTT.

The chain's CDR3 is CASSLIGLAGNGEQFF. The CDR3 nucleotides read TGTGCCAGCAGTTTAATCGGATTAGCGGGAAACGGTGAGCAGTTCTTC. The chain is built from TRBV27 and TRBJ2-1; TRBD2 aligns across 8 bases. This CDR3 spans 16 amino acids. V lost 2 bases and J lost 9; bases outside the gene matches: 12. CDR1 is MNHEY, CDR2 SMNVEV, per germline (reference sequence).

CDR3 residues: CASSEIGVQPQHF. DNA for the CDR3: TGCGCCAGCAGTGAGATCGGAGTTCAGCCCCAGCATTTT. The V gene is TRBV10-2, the J gene TRBJ1-5; D uncertain. Germline V gene data show CDR1 as WSHSY and CDR2 as SAAADI. V lost 2 bases to trimming and J lost 6 bases, with 8 bases between them. The length of the CDR3 is 13 residues.

The V call is TRBV12-3 or TRBV12-4, the J call TRBJ2-1, with a possible D match to TRBD2 (5 bases). The V end lost 7 bases, the J end lost 6 bases, and 10 bases lay between the germline ends. The CDR3 totals 12 residues. CDR3 sequence (DNA): TGTGCCAGCACCGATCTAGCCAATGAGCAGTTCTTC. This translates into CASTDLANEQFF.